Presented here are 26 T cell receptor beta chains from one specimen sequenced in a study of T cell repertoires in cytomegalovirus infection. For these receptors, no antigen is known. TCRdb redid the calling of the reads with MiXCR, one entry per CDR3 protein. In the table there are 680,000 or so distinct CDR3 sequences, roughly 33% of which are singletons. Sequenced here: cultured PBMCs, sampled from culture after CMV antigen stimulation. These receptors were collected from a human donor in good health (CMV status not recorded). Some clones in this sample may be carry-over from other donors' samples.

The chain couples TRBV7-6 to TRBJ2-3; TRBD1 or TRBD2 may be the D gene (5 bases each). Looked up from germline, CDR1 is SGHVS and CDR2 is FNYEAQ. V was pared by 5 bases and J by 10 bases, with 10 bases between. The CDR3 has 11 amino acids. The CDR3 reads CASSPLGAQYF. The CDR3 nucleotides read TGTGCCAGCAGCCCCTTGGGGGCGCAGTATTTT. Together with reference TRBV7-6 and TRBJ2-3, the CDR3 gives the full variable domain: GAGVSQSPRYKVTKRGQDVALRCDPISGHVSLYWYRQALGQGPEFLTYFNYEAQQDKSGLPNDRFSAERPEGSISTLTIQRTEQRDSAMYRCASSPLGAQYFGPGTRLTVL.

This clonotype turned up a few times. This sequence joins TRBV20-1 and TRBJ1-4, with TRBD1 matching over 7 bases. This CDR3 has 13 residues. Germline lookup yields CDR1 DFQATT and CDR2 SNEGSKA (reference sequence). With V trimmed by 7 bases and J by 6 bases, 8 bases remained unmatched. This chain's CDR3 is CSVPGQPDEKLFF. For the CDR3, the DNA is TGCAGTGTCCCGGGACAGCCCGATGAAAAACTGTTTTTT.

This clonotype was observed a handful of times. This rearrangement joins TRBV7-2 to TRBJ2-1; the D is unclear. V lost 4 bases and J 13 bases, leaving 14 bases between the germline ends. The germline gives CDR1 SGHTA, CDR2 FQGNSA. There are 12 residues in the CDR3. The DNA for the CDR3 is TGTGCCAGCAGCTCGGTACGCTATACCCAGTTCTTC. This encodes CASSSVRYTQFF.

This rearrangement joins TRBV6-1 to TRBJ2-2; 7 bases are shared with TRBD2. V dropped 8 bases and J dropped 2; count of bases not matched to a gene: 14. CDR1 and CDR2 from the germline V gene are MNHNS and SASEGT. The CDR3 totals 17 residues. Here the CDR3 DNA reads TGTGCCAGCCGACTCCTCCCGGGGAGGGCTAACACCGGGGAGCTGTTTTTT. Its protein is CASRLLPGRANTGELFF.

This clonotype was seen a few times. This sequence joins TRBV12-3 or TRBV12-4 and TRBJ1-3; D unresolved. This CDR3 has 15 amino acids. The V end lost 6 bases, the J end lost 4 bases, and 16 bases lay between the germline ends. The CDR3 region has the DNA TGTGCCAGCAGCCGGGGTGGGTCGTCCGGAAACACCATATATTTT. Its translation: CASSRGGSSGNTIYF.

CDR3 sequence: CASSPTSQDTQYF. CDR3 nucleotides: TGTGCCAGCAGCCCGACTAGTCAGGATACGCAGTATTTT. The V and J genes are TRBV12-3 or TRBV12-4 and TRBJ2-3; a weak D match, TRBD2 (6 bases). V lost 6 bases, J lost 6 bases, and 13 bases lay in between. This CDR3 has 13 residues.

The J gene is TRBJ2-2, the V gene TRBV15; tentative D call: TRBD2 (6 bases). Looked up from germline, CDR1 is LNHNV and CDR2 is YYDKDF (reference sequence). Trimming shortened V by 2 bases and J by 5 bases, and 15 bases separated the two germline ends. This CDR3 spans 16 amino acids. The CDR3 reads CATSRNSKLATGELFF. CDR3 sequence (DNA): TGTGCCACCAGCAGAAACAGCAAACTAGCAACCGGGGAGCTGTTTTTT.

CDR3 protein: CSVETNANTGELFF. The CDR3, as DNA: TGCAGCGTTGAAACCAACGCGAACACCGGGGAGCTGTTTTTT. The rearrangement links TRBV29-1 to TRBJ2-2; the D is unclear. The germline V gene has CDR1 SQVTM and CDR2 ANQGSEA. V dropped 2 bases and J dropped 0 bases, with 7 bases sitting between them. The CDR3 extends over 14 amino acids.

The chain uses TRBV6-2 or TRBV6-3 and TRBJ2-7; 10 nucleotides match TRBD1. The CDR3 contains 17 residues. Germline loops: CDR1 MNHEY, CDR2 SVGEGT. With 2 bases clipped from V and 3 bases from J, the junction kept 10 bases outside the gene matches. CDR3 amino acids: CASSYPSWRTGGYEQYF. CDR3 sequence (DNA): TGTGCCAGCAGTTACCCGAGCTGGAGGACAGGGGGCTACGAGCAGTACTTC.

The gene calls are TRBV11-2 and TRBJ1-6; maybe TRBD1 (5 bases). CDR1 and CDR2 from the germline V gene are SGHAT and FQNNGV. The CDR3 runs to 16 residues. V was clipped by 9 bases and J by 4 bases, with 19 bases between them. The CDR3 reads CASRLWGRSYNSPLHF. The DNA of the CDR3 is TGTGCCAGTCGGCTATGGGGACGGAGTTATAATTCACCCCTCCACTTT. Full variable domain (remainder filled in from reference TRBV11-2 and TRBJ1-6): EAGVAQSPRYKIIEKRQSVAFWCNPISGHATLYWYQQILGQGPKLLIQFQNNGVVDDSQLPKDRFSAERLKGVDSTLKIQPAKLEDSAVYLCASRLWGRSYNSPLHFGNGTRLTVT.

Worth noting for this clonotype: The junction shows a germline mismatch at one end, possibly a read error. The rearrangement joins TRBV11-2 to TRBJ2-1, with a tentative D call TRBD2 (7 bases). This CDR3 comprises 11 residues. CDR1 is SGHAT, CDR2 FQNNGV, per germline. The CDR3 DNA reads TGTGCCAGCACGATCCGCGGGGGCCAAATCTTC. Protein: CASTIRGGQIF.

The CDR3 here is CASSPHRLRENEQFF. DNA for the CDR3: TGTGCCAGCAGCCCTCACCGACTCCGGGAGAATGAGCAGTTCTTC. This sequence joins TRBV7-9 and TRBJ2-1; possible D gene TRBD2, 6 bases. The CDR3 runs 15 residues. The germline V gene encodes CDR1 SEHNR and CDR2 FQNEAQ (reference sequence). Trimming stripped 5 bases from V and 7 bases from J, with 18 bases between.

There are many counts of this clonotype. The chain uses TRBV7-2 and TRBJ2-1, with 11 nucleotides matching TRBD2. The J segment lost 6 bases and the V segment lost 0 bases, leaving 7 bases of the junction unmatched. CDR1 is SGHTA, CDR2 FQGNSA, per germline. The CDR3 is 17 residues long. CDR3 sequence: CASSLAALAGGFNEQFF. For the CDR3, the DNA is TGTGCCAGCAGCTTAGCGGCGCTAGCGGGGGGATTCAATGAGCAGTTCTTC.

This chain uses TRBV7-9 with TRBJ2-7, with D tentatively TRBD1 or TRBD2 (6 bases each). The CDR3 is 15 amino acids. The germline gives CDR1 SEHNR, CDR2 FQNEAQ (reference sequence). V was cut by 1 base and J by 4 bases, with 14 bases left in between. CDR3 residues: CASSLGGDTEYEQYF. The CDR3 region has the DNA TGTGCCAGCAGCTTAGGGGGGGACACGGAATACGAGCAGTACTTC.

This clonotype was seen at least ten times. The chain couples TRBV7-2 to TRBJ2-3; possibly TRBD2 for D (5 bases). Germline V gives CDR1 SGHTA, CDR2 FQGNSA. Trimming pared 1 base from V and 4 bases from J, leaving 12 bases between. The CDR3 runs 15 residues. The CDR3 DNA is TGTGCCAGCAGCTTAGTATCCGGGGTGGCAGATACGCAGTATTTT. Its translation is CASSLVSGVADTQYF.

In its sample, this clonotype was seen a few times. This sequence joins TRBV10-3 and TRBJ1-2; TRBD1 agrees at 7 bases. The V and J ends lost 6 bases and 6 bases, in that order; junction bases with no gene match: 10. The germline V gene encodes CDR1 ENHRY and CDR2 SYGVKD. The CDR3 covers 14 residues. The CDR3 is CAISPRDSFDGYTF. The CDR3 coding sequence is TGTGCCATCAGCCCCCGGGACAGCTTTGATGGCTACACCTTC.

This clonotype showed up just a few times. V gene TRBV28 combines with J gene TRBJ1-4; 7 bases map to TRBD1. CDR1 and CDR2 (germline): MDHEN, SYDVKM. V lost 6 bases and J lost 0; bases outside the gene matches: 13. The CDR3 covers 18 residues. In DNA, the CDR3 is TGTGCCAGCAGGACCGTGGGGACAGACTTCTCAACTAATGAAAAACTGTTTTTT. Amino acid sequence: CASRTVGTDFSTNEKLFF.

The V gene is TRBV18, the J gene TRBJ1-2, with D possibly matching TRBD1 (6 bases). Germline V gives CDR1 KGHSH, CDR2 LQKENI. The CDR3 spans 15 residues. Trimming stripped 6 bases from V and 3 bases from J, with 17 bases between. CDR3 residues: CASSIGGKSHYGYTF. The CDR3 DNA follows: TGTGCCAGCTCCATCGGGGGCAAATCACACTATGGCTACACCTTC.

The chain links TRBV6-1 to TRBJ2-7, with TRBD2 as a possible D gene (5 bases). This CDR3 comprises 15 residues. V lost 6 bases and J lost 5, with 20 bases in between. Per the germline V gene, CDR1 is MNHNS and CDR2 is SASEGT. The CDR3 DNA follows: TGTGCCAGCAGCCCTCCCGAGGGAGCAGGACACGAGCAGTACTTC. Translation gives CASSPPEGAGHEQYF.

The rearrangement uses TRBV6-8 and TRBJ2-7, with D possibly TRBD2 on 5 matching bases. The germline CDR1 and CDR2 sequences are MNHGY and SAAAGT. This CDR3 region has 13 residues. V lost 8 bases and J 5 bases, leaving 16 bases between the germline ends. The CDR3 spells CASPADHFHEQYF. The CDR3 DNA is TGTGCCAGCCCAGCGGACCATTTCCACGAGCAGTACTTC.

This clonotype is a singleton in its sample. This may be a read error: a much more frequent sequence differs by one nucleotide. This chain links TRBV11-2 with TRBJ2-7, with unresolved D. Germline-derived CDR1 and CDR2 are SGHAT and FQNNGV. Trimming cost V 3 bases and J 2 bases, with 5 bases left between them. This CDR3 contains 12 residues. CDR3 region: CASSFLAYEQYF. The CDR3 DNA reads as TGTGCCAGCAGCTTTTTGGCCTACGAGCAGTACTTC. Full variable domain (remainder filled in from reference TRBV11-2 and TRBJ2-7): EAGVAQSPRYKIIEKRQSVAFWCNPISGHATLYWYQQILGQGPKLLIQFQNNGVVDDSQLPKDRFSAERLKGVDSTLKIQPAKLEDSAVYLCASSFLAYEQYFGPGTRLTVT.

V gene TRBV4-1 combines with J gene TRBJ2-1; possible D gene TRBD2, 6 bases. The CDR3 has 15 residues. Germline loops: CDR1 MGHRA, CDR2 YSYEKL. Trimming removed 1 base from V and 4 bases from J, with 11 bases in between. The CDR3 loop reads CASSQVGTYYNEQFF. CDR3 nucleotide sequence: TGCGCCAGCAGCCAAGTCGGGACTTATTACAATGAGCAGTTCTTC.

The chain links TRBV15 to TRBJ2-1; no reliable D call. The V end was cut by 2 bases, the J end by 0 bases, with 14 bases between. Germline V gives CDR1 LNHNV, CDR2 YYDKDF (reference sequence). There are 17 residues in the CDR3. The CDR3 DNA reads TGTGCCACCAGCAGACCCTTTCAAATGAGCTCCTACAATGAGCAGTTCTTC. Translating it yields CATSRPFQMSSYNEQFF.

This clonotype was picked up a small number of times. The chain links TRBV6-1 to TRBJ1-5; D ambiguous. The V gene's germline CDR1 is MNHNS and CDR2 SASEGT. V was shortened by 2 bases and J by 5 bases, with 19 bases between the two germline ends. The CDR3 is 17 residues long. The DNA of the CDR3 is TGTGCCAGCAGTGAATGGGGTCGCTCAATCTTATATCAGCCCCAGCATTTT. Translated: CASSEWGRSILYQPQHF.

The rearrangement links TRBV3-1 to TRBJ2-7, with 7 bases lining up with TRBD1. Per germline, CDR1 LGHDT and CDR2 YNNKEL (reference sequence). The CDR3 extends over 16 amino acids. V lost 0 bases and J lost 2; bases outside the gene matches: 7. CDR3 coding DNA: TGTGCCAGCAGCCAAGATCCGGGACAGAGGACCTACGAGCAGTACTTC. It yields the protein CASSQDPGQRTYEQYF.

The chain is built from TRBV5-4 and TRBJ2-3, with 13 positions matching TRBD2. From germline, CDR1 is SGHNT and CDR2 YYREEE (reference sequence). The J segment lost 5 bases and the V segment lost 5 bases, leaving 14 bases of the junction unmatched. This CDR3 region has 18 residues. The CDR3 nucleotides are TGTGCCAGCAGAATCAACCCTACTAGCGGGGGGGCCGGAGATACGCAGTATTTT. Protein product: CASRINPTSGGAGDTQYF.